This TCR beta chain appears in the sequencing data of a study of beta chain features in type 1 diabetes. A few counts support this clone. The authors reverse transcribed all of the isolated RNA, so sequencing captured expressed TCRB transcripts. Profiled with immunoSEQ multiplex PCR; TCRdb holds only in-frame clones, not every one. The data hold about 40,000 clones, with roughly 50% observed a single time. From germline, CDR1 is MDHEN and CDR2 SYDVKM. CDR3 length: 14 residues. The V segment lost 7 bases and the J segment 2 bases; nucleotides outside the gene matches: 7. This TCR was sampled from a woman aged 18-35 years in good health. The sequenced material came from central memory CD4+ T cells from blood. The chain joins TRBV28 to TRBJ2-5; TRBD1 matches at 7 bases. The CDR3 nucleotides read TGTGCCAGCATACCAGGGGGAGTTCAAGAGACCCAGTACTTC. As protein: CASIPGGVQETQYF.